These 30 T cell receptor beta chains share one sample of origin, sequenced in a study of shared clonotypes between healthy human individuals. The repertoire was sequenced with immunoSEQ multiplex PCR; TCRdb's copy has only in-frame clones and lacks some. This sample has over 700,000 clones, with 72% found just once. The sample was memory CD4+ T cells sorted from blood. Specified subset: CD45RA-negative fraction. The receptors stem from a woman aged 25 to 39 in good health.

This clone has just a few counts. The rearrangement links TRBV5-1 to TRBJ2-3, with a tentative D call TRBD2 (5 bases). Germline CDR1 SGHRS, CDR2 YFSETQ. Trimming removed 0 bases from V and 4 bases from J, with 9 bases in between. The CDR3 runs 14 residues. CDR3: CASSLAVAPDTQYF. DNA of the CDR3: TGCGCCAGCAGCTTGGCGGTAGCGCCAGATACGCAGTATTTT.

J is TRBJ2-4 and V is TRBV28; D call uncertain. The CDR3 runs to 16 residues. V was cut by 1 base and J by 2 bases, with 12 bases left in between. Germline V gives CDR1 MDHEN, CDR2 SYDVKM. CDR3 coding DNA: TGTGCCAGCAGTTTATCTTCGGTTTGGACCAAAAACATTCAGTACTTC. As protein: CASSLSSVWTKNIQYF.

The J gene is TRBJ2-2, the V gene TRBV11-3; D may be TRBD1 (5 bases). The CDR3 length is 18 residues. V shed 1 base and J shed 6 bases, with 21 bases lying between them. From germline, CDR1 is SGHNT and CDR2 YENEEA. CDR3 region: CASSLARWGDSVAGELFF. For the CDR3, the DNA is TGTGCCAGCAGCTTAGCCCGTTGGGGCGATTCGGTTGCCGGGGAGCTGTTTTTT.

This chain joins TRBV7-9 and TRBJ2-6, with D tentatively TRBD2 (5 bases). The CDR3 is 14 amino acids. Per the germline V gene, CDR1 is SEHNR and CDR2 is FQNEAQ (reference sequence). Trimming stripped 3 bases from V and 2 bases from J, with 5 bases between. CDR3 sequence: CASSFGAGANVLTF. In nucleotides, the CDR3 is TGTGCCAGCAGCTTCGGGGCTGGGGCCAACGTCCTGACTTTC.

This clone was detected a few times. The gene calls are TRBV21-1 and TRBJ1-5. TRBV21-1 is a recognized pseudogene. This CDR3 is 16 amino acids long. The DNA of the CDR3 is TGTGCCAGCAGCAAACCCCGGGACTTTAGCAATCAGCCCCAGCATTTT. It yields the protein CASSKPRDFSNQPQHF.

This clone was detected only a few times. V and J are TRBV4-1 and TRBJ2-6; 7 nucleotides match TRBD2. Germline-derived CDR1 and CDR2 are MGHRA and YSYEKL. V dropped 4 bases and J dropped 0; count of bases not matched to a gene: 12. CDR3 length: 19 amino acids. In DNA, the CDR3 is TGCGCCAGCAGCCCGATCCGACTAGCCGCTAGCTCTGGGGCCAACGTCCTGACTTTC. It is translated as CASSPIRLAASSGANVLTF.

The rearrangement links TRBV19 to TRBJ2-1, with 16 bases that match TRBD2. V was pared by 6 bases and J by 2 bases, with 10 bases of the junction left unmatched. From germline, CDR1 is LNHDA and CDR2 SQIVND (reference sequence). This CDR3 spans 19 amino acids. CDR3 sequence: CASSSGTSGRAVAYNEQFF. CDR3 nucleotides: TGTGCCAGTAGCTCCGGGACTAGCGGGAGGGCCGTGGCCTACAATGAGCAGTTCTTC.

The chain couples TRBV19 to TRBJ2-2; 14 nucleotides line up with TRBD2. Trimming removed 6 bases from V and 6 bases from J; junction bases left unmatched: 6. Germline values: CDR1 LNHDA, CDR2 SQIVND (reference sequence). This CDR3 is 16 amino acids long. This CDR3 is CASSQGTSGSSGELFF. The CDR3 region has the DNA TGTGCCAGTAGCCAAGGGACTAGCGGGAGCTCCGGGGAGCTGTTTTTT.

V and J are TRBV11-2 and TRBJ2-7; 10 nucleotides match TRBD1. The CDR3 length is 15 residues. Germline CDR1 is SGHAT and CDR2 is FQNNGV. With V trimmed by 4 bases and J by 2 bases, 5 bases remained unmatched. The CDR3 reads CASSSAGTGAYEQYF. The CDR3 nucleotides are TGTGCCAGCAGCTCCGCCGGGACAGGGGCCTACGAGCAGTACTTC. Complete variable domain (other parts from reference TRBV11-2 and TRBJ2-7): EAGVAQSPRYKIIEKRQSVAFWCNPISGHATLYWYQQILGQGPKLLIQFQNNGVVDDSQLPKDRFSAERLKGVDSTLKIQPAKLEDSAVYLCASSSAGTGAYEQYFGPGTRLTVT.

The chain has TRBV6-4 and TRBJ2-1, with D possibly being TRBD2 (6 bases). CDR1 and CDR2 from the germline V gene are MRHNA and SNTAGT. This CDR3 has 16 amino acids. V lost 4 bases and J 7 bases, leaving 20 bases between the germline ends. CDR3 bases: TGTGCCAGCAGTGTGTCCGTAGCGGACGGTAGGAATGAGCAGTTCTTC. Translating it yields CASSVSVADGRNEQFF.

The chain combines TRBV5-6 with TRBJ1-5; D may be TRBD1 (5 bases). This CDR3 region has 15 residues. The germline CDR1 and CDR2 sequences are SGHDT and YYEEEE. Trimming cost V 3 bases and J 3 bases, with 13 bases left between them. In DNA, the CDR3 is TGTGCCAGCAGCTCAATGCTGGACACCAATCAGCCCCAGCATTTT. This gives the protein CASSSMLDTNQPQHF.

V usage is TRBV28 and J usage is TRBJ1-5; D remains ambiguous. The germline V and J ends were trimmed by 1 base and 3 bases, with 7 bases remaining between them. The CDR3 length is 14 residues. Germline CDR1 MDHEN, CDR2 SYDVKM. The CDR3 nucleotides read TGTGCCAGCAGTTTATTGGCAGACAATCAGCCCCAGCATTTT. Encoded protein: CASSLLADNQPQHF.

The V gene is TRBV6-1, the J gene TRBJ1-1, with a possible D match to TRBD1 (6 bases). CDR1 MNHNS and CDR2 SASEGT come from the germline V gene. V gave up 4 bases and J gave up 4 bases, with 16 bases separating them. The CDR3 runs 15 residues. For the CDR3, the DNA is TGTGCCAGCAGTGGTTTCTCCGGGGGCAGCACTGAAGCTTTCTTT. This encodes CASSGFSGGSTEAFF.

This chain links TRBV7-9 with TRBJ2-7, with TRBD1 matching 10 bases. This CDR3 spans 15 amino acids. The V gene's germline CDR1 is SEHNR and CDR2 FQNEAQ (reference sequence). V dropped 1 base and J dropped 5; count of bases not matched to a gene: 5. This CDR3 is CASSLERTGGHEQYF. The CDR3 region has the DNA TGTGCCAGCAGCTTAGAGAGGACAGGGGGACACGAGCAGTACTTC.

The chain is built from TRBV11-3 and TRBJ2-5, with D possibly TRBD2 on 6 matching bases. The CDR3 is 15 amino acids. Trimming pared 3 bases from V and 8 bases from J, leaving 19 bases between. CDR1 SGHNT and CDR2 YENEEA come from the germline V gene. CDR3 sequence (DNA): TGTGCCAGCAGCTTTATCGGATCTGGGAGGACTACCCAGTACTTC. Encoded protein: CASSFIGSGRTTQYF. Complete variable domain (other parts from reference TRBV11-3 and TRBJ2-5): EAGVVQSPRYKIIEKKQPVAFWCNPISGHNTLYWYLQNLGQGPELLIRYENEEAVDDSQLPKDRFSAERLKGVDSTLKIQPAELGDSAVYLCASSFIGSGRTTQYFGPGTRLLVL.

CDR3 coding DNA: TGTGCCAGCAGCGTCGGACTAGCGGACACCTACGAGCAGTACTTC. As protein: CASSVGLADTYEQYF. The chain employs TRBV9 and TRBJ2-7, with 10 bases identical to TRBD2. V trimming: 2 bases; J trimming: 2 bases; junction bases outside the gene matches: 4. The CDR3 contains 15 residues. CDR1 is SGDLS and CDR2 is YYNGEE in the germline V gene.

CDR3 nucleotides: TGCGCCAGCAGTCGAGGGGGACTAGTTGGGCCAGAGACCCAGTACTTC. Its protein product is CASSRGGLVGPETQYF. The rearrangement uses TRBV5-1 and TRBJ2-5, with 8 bases lining up with TRBD2. The J segment lost 4 bases and the V segment lost 5 bases, leaving 13 bases of the junction unmatched. Looked up from germline, CDR1 is SGHRS and CDR2 is YFSETQ. This CDR3 contains 16 residues. Filled out from reference TRBV5-1 and TRBJ2-5, the complete variable domain reads KAGVTQTPRYLIKTRGQQVTLSCSPISGHRSVSWYQQTPGQGLQFLFEYFSETQRNKGNFPGRFSGRQFSNSRSEMNVSTLELGDSALYLCASSRGGLVGPETQYFGPGTRLLVL.

This clone appeared many times. CDR3: CASSTGDGRGNTIYF. The CDR3 nucleotides are TGTGCCAGCAGTACCGGGGACGGGCGAGGAAACACCATATATTTT. The chain has TRBV6-5 and TRBJ1-3; D is perhaps TRBD1 (5 bases). The V gene lost 5 bases and the J gene lost 4 bases, with 15 bases spanning the gap. This CDR3 is 15 amino acids long. Germline V gives CDR1 MNHEY, CDR2 SVGAGI.

The chain has TRBV5-5 and TRBJ1-5; D perhaps matches TRBD1 (5 bases). In germline, CDR1 is SGHKS, CDR2 YYEKEE (reference sequence). V was cut by 4 bases and J by 5 bases, with 22 bases left in between. CDR3 size: 17 residues. This chain's CDR3 is CASSPILRTGDYQPQHF. CDR3 coding DNA: TGTGCCAGCAGCCCAATACTCAGGACGGGGGATTATCAGCCCCAGCATTTT. Looking up the rest from reference TRBV5-5 and TRBJ1-5 gives the full variable domain: DAGVTQSPTHLIKTRGQQVTLRCSPISGHKSVSWYQQVLGQGPQFIFQYYEKEERGRGNFPDRFSARQFPNYSSELNVNALLLGDSALYLCASSPILRTGDYQPQHFGDGTRLSIL.

The V call is TRBV19, the J call TRBJ1-1; a possible D gene is TRBD1 (5 bases). V gave up 3 bases and J gave up 3 bases, with 14 bases separating them. The CDR3 runs to 15 residues. The V gene's germline CDR1 is LNHDA and CDR2 SQIVND (reference sequence). CDR3 nucleotides: TGTGCCAGTAGTATCAGCCGAGACAGCTACACTGAAGCTTTCTTT. Protein sequence: CASSISRDSYTEAFF.

The CDR3 region has the DNA TGTGCCAGCAGCCAAACAGGGGGAGAAAACATTCAGTACTTC. Protein: CASSQTGGENIQYF. The gene calls are TRBV5-4 and TRBJ2-4; 8 nucleotides match TRBD1. J was trimmed by 5 bases and V by 4 bases; bases with no gene match: 5. Looked up from germline, CDR1 is SGHNT and CDR2 is YYREEE (reference sequence). This CDR3 comprises 14 residues.

This clone was detected only a few times. The V call is TRBV7-3, the J call TRBJ2-1, with D perhaps matching TRBD2 (5 bases). Germline-derived CDR1 and CDR2 are SGHTA and FQGTGA. The CDR3 has 13 amino acids. Trimming removed 6 bases from V and 3 bases from J, with 9 bases in between. The CDR3 nucleotides read TGTGCCAGCAGTGACTATCTCTACAATGAGCAGTTCTTC. This encodes CASSDYLYNEQFF.

The rearrangement joins TRBV18 to TRBJ2-5; no definite D call. This CDR3 region has 13 residues. CDR1 and CDR2 from the germline V gene are KGHSH and LQKENI. The V end was cut by 4 bases, the J end by 2 bases, with 8 bases between. As DNA, the CDR3 is TGTGCCAGCTCACTCCGCCTTCAAGAGACCCAGTACTTC. It codes for CASSLRLQETQYF.

This clone was counted at least ten times. V gene TRBV28 combines with J gene TRBJ1-4, with D possibly matching TRBD1 (5 bases). The CDR3 totals 12 residues. The ends were cut back, 4 bases at V and 13 bases at J, with 13 bases in the middle. In germline, CDR1 is MDHEN, CDR2 SYDVKM. The chain's CDR3 is CASSSSTGRLFF. CDR3 bases: TGTGCCAGCAGTTCGTCAACGGGACGACTGTTTTTT. Looking up the rest from reference TRBV28 and TRBJ1-4 gives the full variable domain: DVKVTQSSRYLVKRTGEKVFLECVQDMDHENMFWYRQDPGLGLRLIYFSYDVKMKEKGDIPEGYSVSREKKERFSLILESASTNQTSMYLCASSSSTGRLFFGSGTQLSVL.

The J gene is TRBJ1-2, the V gene TRBV5-6; D ambiguous. Germline V gene data show CDR1 as SGHDT and CDR2 as YYEEEE. Trimming stripped 4 bases from V and 1 base from J, with 11 bases between. The CDR3 length is 14 residues. CDR3 nucleotide sequence: TGTGCCAGCAGCCCGATAACAGATAACTATGGCTACACCTTC. It translates to CASSPITDNYGYTF.

The chain couples TRBV11-2 to TRBJ2-3, with TRBD1 matching over 7 bases. V trimming: 7 bases; J trimming: 2 bases; junction bases outside the gene matches: 9. Germline loops: CDR1 SGHAT, CDR2 FQNNGV. CDR3 length: 15 residues. The CDR3 loop is CASTKTGWTTDTQYF. CDR3 in DNA: TGTGCCAGCACGAAGACAGGGTGGACCACAGATACGCAGTATTTT.

The rearrangement joins TRBV19 to TRBJ1-5; 9 positions match TRBD1. V was pared by 7 bases and J by 2 bases, with 12 bases of the junction left unmatched. Germline CDR1 reads LNHDA; CDR2 reads SQIVND (reference sequence). This CDR3 contains 17 residues. Written as DNA, the CDR3 is TGTGCCAGTAAACCGGGACAGGGAAACAGAGGCAATCAGCCCCAGCATTTT. Its protein is CASKPGQGNRGNQPQHF.

This clone was seen a single time. The chain has TRBV27 and TRBJ1-1; D is unclear. The CDR3 contains 14 residues. CDR1 is MNHEY and CDR2 is SMNVEV in the germline V gene (reference sequence). V lost 5 bases, J lost 4 bases, and 14 bases lay in between. As DNA, the CDR3 is TGTGCCAGCAGTGGCCTAGGCTTGGGCACTGAAGCTTTCTTT. It specifies CASSGLGLGTEAFF.

The sample holds one count of this clone. The chain is built from TRBV15 and TRBJ2-1; 9 nucleotides match TRBD2. This CDR3 is built from 15 residues. V lost 1 base and J lost 7; bases outside the gene matches: 5. Germline values: CDR1 LNHNV, CDR2 YYDKDF (reference sequence). For the CDR3, the DNA is TGTGCCACCAGCAGAGGACTAGCGGTGGGAAATGAGCAGTTCTTC. Encoded protein: CATSRGLAVGNEQFF.

J is TRBJ1-2 and V is TRBV2; D is possibly TRBD1 (5 bases). The V and J ends lost 7 bases and 5 bases respectively, with 11 bases between them. CDR1 and CDR2 from the germline V gene are SNHLY and FYNNEI. The CDR3 contains 12 residues. DNA of the CDR3: TGTGCCAGCAAGGGGACGGCGTATGGCTACACCTTC. Protein sequence: CASKGTAYGYTF. Full variable domain (missing parts from reference TRBV2 and TRBJ1-2): EPEVTQTPSHQVTQMGQEVILRCVPISNHLYFYWYRQILGQKVEFLVSFYNNEISEKSEIFDDQFSVERPDGSNFTLKIRSTKLEDSAMYFCASKGTAYGYTFGSGTRLTVV.